Presented here are 22 T cell receptor beta chains from one specimen sequenced in a study of monozygotic twins with inflammatory bowel disease (dated by TCRdb to the late 2010s). Library generation was performed with 5' RACE. These reads were obtained on an Illumina HiSeq 2500. TCRdb reprocessed the reads, and each CDR3 protein sequence is entered once, without DNA. The table for this sample shows approximately 400,000 distinct CDR3 sequences. Under 3% of the sample rests with the top ten. Material for sequencing was blood. These receptors originate from a human donor with ulcerative colitis or Crohn's disease, or a healthy co-twin of an affected twin (not recorded which).

The chain uses TRBV5-1 and TRBJ1-4. The CDR3 loop spans 14 amino acids. CDR1 SGHRS and CDR2 YFSETQ come from the germline V gene. The CDR3 protein is CASSLDLRSEKLFF. Drawing the rest from reference TRBV5-1 and TRBJ1-4, the complete variable domain is KAGVTQTPRYLIKTRGQQVTLSCSPISGHRSVSWYQQTPGQGLQFLFEYFSETQRNKGNFPGRFSGRQFSNSRSEMNVSTLELGDSALYLCASSLDLRSEKLFFGSGTQLSVL.

The V and J genes are TRBV2 and TRBJ2-1; TCRdb designates TRBD2, a call that cannot be tested without DNA. The CDR3 covers 16 residues. Germline CDR1 is SNHLY and CDR2 is FYNNEI. The CDR3 loop is CASSETAGSSYNEQFF.

V usage is TRBV7-3 and J usage is TRBJ2-2; TCRdb reports TRBD1, a call that lacks DNA to check it against. Looked up from germline, CDR1 is SGHTA and CDR2 is FQGTGA. The CDR3 sequence is 13 residues long. The CDR3 spells CASSLSGTGELFF.

The chain carries TRBV3-1 and TRBJ2-1. Per germline, CDR1 LGHDT and CDR2 YNNKEL (reference sequence). The CDR3 extends over 12 amino acids. CDR3 protein: CASSHTVGEQFF.

This chain uses TRBV6-5 with TRBJ1-6; TCRdb proposes TRBD1, but this gene call is untestable without DNA. Germline V gives CDR1 MNHEY, CDR2 SVGAGI. This CDR3 has 13 amino acids. The CDR3 loop reads CASSPGRFSPLHF.

The chain carries TRBV6-2 or TRBV6-3 and TRBJ2-1. The CDR3 extends over 14 amino acids. Germline CDR1 is MNHEY and CDR2 is SVGEGT. The CDR3 sequence: CASSYSSLYNEQFF.

The chain joins TRBV28 to TRBJ1-6; TCRdb's D call, TRBD1, is unchecked because there is no DNA. Germline V gene sequence: CDR1 MDHEN, CDR2 SYDVKM. This CDR3 spans 15 amino acids. The CDR3 loop reads CASSPEQGSWTPFHF.

The chain employs TRBV28 and TRBJ2-1; no DNA is available, so the TRBD2 call from TCRdb remains unchecked. This CDR3 spans 16 amino acids. Germline CDR1 reads MDHEN; CDR2 reads SYDVKM. The CDR3 reads CASSPGTSGSRNEQFF.

CDR3 amino acids: CSQEGARNEQFF. The chain is built from TRBV29-1 and TRBJ2-1; TCRdb's D call of TRBD1 is untestable without DNA. Germline V lookup: CDR1 SQVTM, CDR2 ANQGSEA. This CDR3 region has 12 residues.

The chain joins TRBV7-2 to TRBJ1-6; TCRdb designates TRBD1, a call that cannot be tested without DNA. CDR3 size: 17 residues. The V gene's germline CDR1 is SGHTA and CDR2 FQGNSA. CDR3 protein: CASSLVGGSPVNSPLHF.

The chain links TRBV4-3 to TRBJ1-2. The germline V gene has CDR1 LGHNA and CDR2 YSLEER. The CDR3 sequence is 14 residues long. The CDR3 is CASSQDRVNYGYTF.

The rearrangement links TRBV6-1 to TRBJ2-3; without DNA, the TCRdb call of TRBD1 cannot be checked. Germline V gene data show CDR1 as MNHNS and CDR2 as SASEGT. CDR3 length equals 15 residues. The chain's CDR3 is CASSDWGTGTDTQYF.

The rearrangement joins TRBV27 to TRBJ2-3; TCRdb selects TRBD2, and the lack of DNA leaves this call unchecked. The CDR3 spans 13 residues. Germline V gene lookup returns CDR1 MNHEY and CDR2 SMNVEV (reference sequence). The CDR3 here is CASSYRRGDTQYF.

The chain couples TRBV6-2 or TRBV6-3 to TRBJ2-3. The germline CDR1 and CDR2 sequences are MNHEY and SVGEGT. The CDR3 totals 13 residues. The CDR3 loop reads CASIRTSTDTQYF.

CDR3 in amino acids: CASSSWTGASETQYF. The V and J genes are TRBV12-3 or TRBV12-4 and TRBJ2-5; TCRdb designates TRBD1, a call that cannot be tested without DNA. The CDR3 totals 15 residues.

The CDR3 loop is CASSLDSTVWNEQFF. The chain uses TRBV5-4 and TRBJ2-1. CDR3 length: 15 residues. CDR1 and CDR2 from the germline V gene are SGHNT and YYREEE (reference sequence).

V and J are TRBV10-3 and TRBJ2-1; without DNA, the TCRdb call of TRBD2 cannot be checked. From germline, CDR1 is ENHRY and CDR2 SYGVKD. CDR3 length: 13 residues. The CDR3 region is CATLLAGGNEQFF.

The V and J genes are TRBV10-3 and TRBJ2-5; the TCRdb D gene call, TRBD1, has no DNA to confirm it. Germline V gene lookup returns CDR1 ENHRY and CDR2 SYGVKD. This CDR3 is 14 amino acids long. The CDR3 protein is CAITSGQTQETQYF.

The chain uses TRBV5-1 and TRBJ1-1; TCRdb's D call of TRBD1 is untestable without DNA. In germline, CDR1 is SGHRS, CDR2 YFSETQ. The CDR3 has 14 residues. The CDR3 loop is CASSFGGQKTEAFF.

The chain joins TRBV28 to TRBJ2-6; the TCRdb call, TRBD2, lacks DNA for checking. This CDR3 is built from 20 residues. CDR1 MDHEN and CDR2 SYDVKM come from the germline V gene. CDR3: CASSFAINPQSFSGANVLTF.

V gene TRBV9 combines with J gene TRBJ2-3; TCRdb selects TRBD2, and the lack of DNA leaves this call unchecked. This CDR3 spans 15 amino acids. The germline V gene has CDR1 SGDLS and CDR2 YYNGEE. CDR3 protein: CASSVSPGGTDTQYF. Supplemented by reference TRBV9 and TRBJ2-3, the full variable domain reads DSGVTQTPKHLITATGQRVTLRCSPRSGDLSVYWYQQSLDQGLQFLIQYYNGEERAKGNILERFSAQQFPDLHSELNLSSLELGDSALYFCASSVSPGGTDTQYFGPGTRLTVL.

The genes are TRBV7-9 and TRBJ1-3; without DNA, the TCRdb call of TRBD1 cannot be checked. Germline V gene data show CDR1 as SEHNR and CDR2 as FQNEAQ (reference sequence). This CDR3 contains 14 residues. CDR3 protein: CAIQRGSSGNTIYF. The variable domain in full, completed from reference TRBV7-9 and TRBJ1-3, reads DTGVSQNPRHKITKRGQNVTFRCDPISEHNRLYWYRQTLGQGPEFLTYFQNEAQLEKSRLLSDRFSAERPKGSFSTLEIQRTEQGDSAMYLCAIQRGSSGNTIYFGEGSWLTVV.